The sequence of this T cell receptor beta chain was determined in a study of shared clonotypes between healthy human individuals. Per germline, CDR1 GTSNPN and CDR2 SVGIG (reference sequence). The CDR3 runs 13 residues. V shed 0 bases and J shed 2 bases, with 7 bases lying between them. CD8 cells classed as naive were CD45RO-negative and positively selected for CCR7, excluding terminally differentiated effector memory CD45RA+ cells. Nashville, Tennessee was home to all donors, who were Caucasian adults. Per the original data handling: Filtering was not the same, since immunoSEQ gave junction-only sequences without quality scores. Assay used: immunoSEQ multiplex PCR; TCRdb lists only in-frame clones, some missing. For V, J and clone size, that table is used; D and trimming come from the DNA. The sample comprises about 2.1 million clones, roughly 93% of which are singletons, and under 2% rests with the top ten.

The chain is built from TRBV30 and TRBJ2-5; D gene unclear. The sequence was obtained from a man aged 18 to 35 in good health. Some clones in this sample may be carry-over from other donors' samples. The sequencing input was naive CD8+ T cells from PBMCs. DNA for the CDR3: TGTGCCTGGAGTGTACAAGCTCAAGAGACCCAGTACTTC. It yields the protein CAWSVQAQETQYF.